Following are 29 T cell receptor beta chains from one sample sequenced in a study of CD8 T cells in ankylosing spondylitis. Their target antigens are unknown. From the 5' RACE reads, TCRdb called clonotypes with MiXCR, one entry per CDR3 protein. The sample has about 800,000 distinct CDR3 sequences, 12% seen once. Study findings and constraints: Among TCR beta sequences, a motif of 7 to 9 highly homologous variants appeared characteristic of ankylosing spondylitis blood.

Sequencing was done on a sample of blood, either unsorted or a sorted T cell fraction (not recorded which). These receptor sequences come from a male donor with ankylosing spondylitis.

In its sample, this clonotype was seen a few times. The chain uses TRBV5-4 and TRBJ2-7, with a possible D match to TRBD1 (6 bases). V was cut by 0 bases and J by 3 bases, with 13 bases left in between. Germline values: CDR1 SGHNT, CDR2 YYREEE (reference sequence). The CDR3 contains 15 residues. The DNA for the CDR3 is TGTGCCAGCAGCTTGGCGGAAGGGGGTAACTACGAGCAGTACTTC. This gives the protein CASSLAEGGNYEQYF. Filled out from reference TRBV5-4 and TRBJ2-7, the complete variable domain reads ETGVTQSPTHLIKTRGQQVTLRCSSQSGHNTVSWYQQALGQGPQFIFQYYREEENGRGNFPPRFSGLQFPNYSSELNVNALELDDSALYLCASSLAEGGNYEQYFGPGTRLTVT.

The rearrangement joins TRBV20-1 to TRBJ2-7; the D gene could be TRBD1 or TRBD2 (5 bases each). The CDR3 extends over 13 amino acids. Germline V gene lookup returns CDR1 DFQATT and CDR2 SNEGSKA (reference sequence). Trimming left V 5 bases short and J 5 bases short, with 16 bases between. CDR3 nucleotide sequence: TGCAGTGCTGGGACCGGGAATGCTGACGAGCAGTACTTC. It codes for CSAGTGNADEQYF.

This chain connects TRBV7-9 to TRBJ2-3, with 9 nucleotides matching TRBD2. The V and J ends lost 7 bases and 3 bases, in that order; junction bases with no gene match: 8. In germline, CDR1 is SEHNR, CDR2 FQNEAQ (reference sequence). The CDR3 covers 15 residues. CDR3: CASNPLAGGTDTQYF. The CDR3, as DNA: TGTGCCAGCAACCCCCTGGCGGGAGGGACAGATACGCAGTATTTT.

The chain has TRBV29-1 and TRBJ1-1, with TRBD1 matching 8 bases. Germline trimming cut 5 bases from V and 5 bases from J; bases unmatched to any gene: 4. Germline values: CDR1 SQVTM, CDR2 ANQGSEA. This CDR3 is built from 12 residues. The CDR3 DNA follows: TGCAGCGTTATCGGGACAGGTACTGAAGCTTTCTTT. It yields the protein CSVIGTGTEAFF.

V gene TRBV12-3 or TRBV12-4 combines with J gene TRBJ2-2; no reliable D call. V was cut by 10 bases and J by 1 base, with 16 bases left in between. This CDR3 comprises 15 residues. The CDR3 reads CATYGRQLNTGELFF. In DNA form, the CDR3 reads TGTGCCACCTATGGGCGGCAACTGAACACCGGGGAGCTGTTTTTT.

This clonotype was seen ten or more times. V gene TRBV6-1 combines with J gene TRBJ1-1, with D possibly being TRBD1 (5 bases). Germline V gene lookup returns CDR1 MNHNS and CDR2 SASEGT. This CDR3 comprises 17 residues. Trimming took off 7 bases at V and 1 base at J, with 22 bases between the two ends. CDR3 nucleotide sequence: TGTGCCAGCAAAAAGGGGTTGGTGGGGGAAGGGAACACTGAAGCTTTCTTT. It translates to CASKKGLVGEGNTEAFF.

The V call is TRBV27, the J call TRBJ1-6; D gene unclear. The CDR3 has 12 residues. The germline V gene has CDR1 MNHEY and CDR2 SMNVEV (reference sequence). The V gene lost 6 bases and the J gene lost 14 bases, with 14 bases spanning the gap. CDR3 in amino acids: CASSQPQATLHF. DNA for the CDR3: TGTGCCAGCAGCCAGCCCCAAGCAACCCTCCACTTT.

Points on this clonotype: Given a much more abundant clone one base away, this may be a read error. The V and J genes are TRBV7-2 and TRBJ2-3, with D possibly being TRBD1 (5 bases). The germline V gene encodes CDR1 SGHTA and CDR2 FQGNSA. Trimming pared 2 bases from V and 4 bases from J, leaving 7 bases between. The CDR3 contains 13 residues. This CDR3 is CASSLPGSDTQYF. CDR3 coding DNA: TGTGCCAGCAGCTTACCAGGGTCAGATACGCAGTATTTT.

This clonotype was counted only a few times. This chain links TRBV5-1 with TRBJ2-7; D ambiguous. V dropped 0 bases and J dropped 3 bases, with 7 bases sitting between them. Looked up from germline, CDR1 is SGHRS and CDR2 is YFSETQ. This CDR3 has 13 residues. The CDR3 sequence: CASSLDPFYEQYF. In DNA form, the CDR3 reads TGCGCCAGCAGCTTGGACCCTTTCTACGAGCAGTACTTC.

This clonotype has just a few counts. The rearrangement uses TRBV20-1 and TRBJ2-7; D is possibly TRBD1 (6 bases). The CDR3 consists of 15 residues. The V gene lost 3 bases and the J gene lost 4 bases, with 19 bases spanning the gap. Germline assignment: CDR1 DFQATT and CDR2 SNEGSKA (reference sequence). CDR3 sequence reads: CSARVLGDTPYEQYF. CDR3 nucleotide sequence: TGCAGTGCTAGGGTCTTGGGGGACACACCTTACGAGCAGTACTTC.

The J gene is TRBJ1-1, the V gene TRBV20-1; D uncertain. Germline loops: CDR1 DFQATT, CDR2 SNEGSKA (reference sequence). The CDR3 runs to 14 residues. V lost 0 bases and J 2 bases, leaving 10 bases between the germline ends. CDR3 bases: TGCAGTGCTAGAGATTCCCCAGATAACACTGAAGCTTTCTTT. It yields the protein CSARDSPDNTEAFF.

This clonotype was picked up many times. The chain uses TRBV29-1 and TRBJ1-6; D not certain. Germline V CDR1 and CDR2: SQVTM, ANQGSEA. The V end lost 4 bases, the J end lost 9 bases, and 13 bases lay between the germline ends. The CDR3 runs 13 residues. Written as DNA, the CDR3 is TGCAGCGTTGCGCGGACTATAGGTTCACCCCTCCACTTT. Its translation: CSVARTIGSPLHF.

This clonotype came up many times. The chain links TRBV10-2 to TRBJ1-4; D unclear. The germline V gene encodes CDR1 WSHSY and CDR2 SAAADI. The CDR3 contains 14 residues. Trimming pared 0 bases from V and 6 bases from J, leaving 8 bases between. The CDR3 DNA follows: TGCGCCAGCAGTGAGTCTGGTAGGGATGAAAAACTGTTTTTT. It codes for CASSESGRDEKLFF.

This clonotype was seen only a few times. The chain carries TRBV20-1 and TRBJ2-2; D perhaps matches TRBD1 (6 bases). Germline-derived CDR1 and CDR2 are DFQATT and SNEGSKA (reference sequence). The CDR3 totals 14 residues. The ends were cut back, 5 bases at V and 0 bases at J, with 10 bases in the middle. This CDR3 is CSADGTSNTGELFF. CDR3 in DNA: TGCAGTGCTGACGGGACATCGAACACCGGGGAGCTGTTTTTT.

The chain joins TRBV7-2 to TRBJ1-2; TRBD1 might be the D (6 bases). The CDR3 runs to 15 residues. Trimming shortened V by 3 bases and J by 6 bases, and 17 bases separated the two germline ends. The germline V gene has CDR1 SGHTA and CDR2 FQGNSA. The CDR3, as DNA: TGTGCCAGCAGCTTGACCCGACAGGCTGGGGATGGCTACACCTTC. Translation: CASSLTRQAGDGYTF.

This clonotype was recorded many times. The chain joins TRBV29-1 to TRBJ2-5, with D perhaps matching TRBD2 (7 bases). Germline assignment: CDR1 SQVTM and CDR2 ANQGSEA. CDR3 length equals 13 residues. The V end was cut by 5 bases, the J end by 4 bases, with 14 bases between. The CDR3 loop is CSVKRGGPETQYF. The CDR3 region has the DNA TGCAGCGTTAAAAGGGGGGGTCCAGAGACCCAGTACTTC.

This clonotype has more than one count but fewer than ten. The rearrangement joins TRBV20-1 to TRBJ2-1; 11 nucleotides line up with TRBD2. Germline V gene data show CDR1 as DFQATT and CDR2 as SNEGSKA (reference sequence). The CDR3 contains 16 residues. Trimming at V came to 5 bases and at J to 4 bases, leaving 10 bases not matched to a gene. The CDR3 nucleotides are TGCAGTGCTTCCCAGGGACTAGCGGAAAGGTACAATGAGCAGTTCTTC. Protein product: CSASQGLAERYNEQFF.

J is TRBJ1-4 and V is TRBV10-2; D might be TRBD1 (5 bases). The V end lost 2 bases, the J end lost 8 bases, and 12 bases lay between the germline ends. The germline V gene encodes CDR1 WSHSY and CDR2 SAAADI. The CDR3 totals 14 residues. The chain's CDR3 is CASSEGHRGEKLFF. The CDR3 DNA sequence: TGCGCCAGCAGTGAGGGACACCGTGGGGAAAAACTGTTTTTT.

This sequence joins TRBV5-4 and TRBJ2-3, with 8 positions matching TRBD2. Trimming took 2 bases from V and 4 from J; bases not matched to a gene: 9. The CDR3 consists of 16 residues. Germline V gene lookup returns CDR1 SGHNT and CDR2 YYREEE (reference sequence). CDR3: CASSFTAGEGADTQYF. The CDR3, as DNA: TGTGCCAGCAGCTTTACAGCGGGAGAGGGGGCAGATACGCAGTATTTT. Complete variable domain (other parts from reference TRBV5-4 and TRBJ2-3): ETGVTQSPTHLIKTRGQQVTLRCSSQSGHNTVSWYQQALGQGPQFIFQYYREEENGRGNFPPRFSGLQFPNYSSELNVNALELDDSALYLCASSFTAGEGADTQYFGPGTRLTVL.

V usage is TRBV20-1 and J usage is TRBJ2-7, with TRBD2 matching over 10 bases. V lost 3 bases and J lost 2; bases outside the gene matches: 7. In germline, CDR1 is DFQATT, CDR2 SNEGSKA (reference sequence). The CDR3 has 15 residues. The CDR3 spells CSARLAGAPTYEQYF. CDR3 DNA sequence: TGCAGTGCTAGGCTAGCGGGAGCGCCGACCTACGAGCAGTACTTC.

This clonotype was found many times. This chain connects TRBV7-6 to TRBJ1-5; D ambiguous. The CDR3 is 13 residues long. The V end was cut by 1 base, the J end by 7 bases, with 8 bases between. CDR1 and CDR2 from the germline V gene are SGHVS and FNYEAQ. The chain's CDR3 is CASSLGDMQPQHF. For the CDR3, the DNA is TGTGCCAGCAGCTTAGGTGACATGCAGCCCCAGCATTTT.

This clonotype was seen ten or more times. The chain employs TRBV18 and TRBJ2-1; TRBD2 matches 8 bases. CDR1 KGHSH and CDR2 LQKENI come from the germline V gene. This CDR3 spans 16 amino acids. The V segment lost 3 bases and the J segment 3 bases; nucleotides outside the gene matches: 7. This CDR3 reads CASSPSGLAIYNEQFF. CDR3 bases: TGTGCCAGCTCACCCTCTGGACTAGCCATCTACAATGAGCAGTTCTTC.

The V gene is TRBV28, the J gene TRBJ1-4, with unresolved D. V lost 5 bases, J lost 12 bases, and 13 bases lay in between. In germline, CDR1 is MDHEN, CDR2 SYDVKM. The CDR3 spans 12 residues. The CDR3: CASSTQPAELFF. The CDR3 region has the DNA TGTGCCAGCAGTACCCAGCCCGCGGAACTGTTTTTT.

The chain uses TRBV20-1 and TRBJ2-1; a possible D gene is TRBD2 (7 bases). The germline gives CDR1 DFQATT, CDR2 SNEGSKA (reference sequence). This CDR3 has 15 residues. Trimming removed 4 bases from V and 1 base from J, with 14 bases in between. The chain's CDR3 is CSATNRGASYNEQFF. CDR3 bases: TGCAGTGCTACCAACCGGGGGGCGTCCTACAATGAGCAGTTCTTC.

The chain recombines TRBV4-2 with TRBJ1-1, with D perhaps matching TRBD1 (5 bases). CDR1 is LGHNA, CDR2 YNFKEQ, per germline. Trimming shortened V by 0 bases and J by 7 bases, and 15 bases separated the two germline ends. The CDR3 has 15 residues. The CDR3, as DNA: TGTGCCAGCAGCCAAGATCCTCTGCGGGACCTTGAAGCTTTCTTT. Amino acid sequence: CASSQDPLRDLEAFF.

This clonotype has only a few counts. The chain combines TRBV5-1 with TRBJ2-7, with 10 nucleotides matching TRBD1. The CDR3 consists of 16 residues. Germline assignment: CDR1 SGHRS and CDR2 YFSETQ. V shed 3 bases and J 4 bases; nucleotides not matched to a gene: 10. The CDR3 here is CASSSGRDRGKYEQYF. The CDR3 coding sequence is TGCGCCAGCAGCTCCGGAAGGGACAGGGGCAAGTACGAGCAGTACTTC.

The J gene is TRBJ2-3, the V gene TRBV24-1; maybe TRBD2 (5 bases). Germline V gene lookup returns CDR1 KGHDR and CDR2 SFDVKD. The CDR3 sequence is 16 residues long. The V gene lost 3 bases and the J gene lost 1 base, with 13 bases spanning the gap. The CDR3, as DNA: TGTGCCACCAGTGATCCCCGGGCGCGGGGCACAGATACGCAGTATTTT. It yields the protein CATSDPRARGTDTQYF.

This clonotype was seen more than once but under ten times. The chain combines TRBV5-1 with TRBJ1-1; D may be TRBD1 (5 bases). The V end lost 2 bases, the J end lost 3 bases, and 17 bases lay between the germline ends. CDR3 size: 16 residues. Germline-derived CDR1 and CDR2 are SGHRS and YFSETQ. The CDR3 nucleotides read TGCGCCAGCAGCTTCCGGGACGTCGCGGGGGACACTGAAGCTTTCTTT. This encodes CASSFRDVAGDTEAFF.

CDR3 protein: CSARVGLAQRGYNEQFF. DNA for the CDR3: TGCAGTGCTAGAGTGGGACTAGCTCAAAGGGGTTACAATGAGCAGTTCTTC. This sequence joins TRBV20-1 and TRBJ2-1; TRBD2 matches at 9 bases. Germline CDR1 reads DFQATT; CDR2 reads SNEGSKA (reference sequence). The CDR3 covers 17 residues. J lost 4 bases, V lost 1 base, and 11 bases had no gene match.